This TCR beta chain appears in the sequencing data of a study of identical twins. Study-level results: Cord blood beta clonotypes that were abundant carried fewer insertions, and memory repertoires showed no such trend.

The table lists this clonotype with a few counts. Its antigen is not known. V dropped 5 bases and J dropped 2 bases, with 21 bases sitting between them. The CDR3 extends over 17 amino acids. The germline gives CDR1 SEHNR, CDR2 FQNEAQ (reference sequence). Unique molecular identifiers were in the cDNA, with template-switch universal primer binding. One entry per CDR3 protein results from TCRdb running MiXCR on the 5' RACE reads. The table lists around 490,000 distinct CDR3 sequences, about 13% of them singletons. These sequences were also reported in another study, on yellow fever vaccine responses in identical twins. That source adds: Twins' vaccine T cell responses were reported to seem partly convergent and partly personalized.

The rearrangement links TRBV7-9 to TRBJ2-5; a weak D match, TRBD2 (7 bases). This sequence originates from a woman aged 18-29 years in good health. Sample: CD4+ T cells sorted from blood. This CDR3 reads CASSPRWGGQNQETQYF. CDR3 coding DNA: TGTGCCAGCAGCCCTCGGTGGGGGGGCCAGAATCAAGAGACCCAGTACTTC.